The rows below give T cell receptor beta chains drawn from one sample of a study of T-cell reconstitution after alpha-beta-depleted transplantation in children. Using its own MiXCR run on the PCR reads, TCRdb lists one record per CDR3 protein. The sample records about 120,000 distinct CDR3 sequences, 10% being singletons. The source material was PBMCs, sampled before TCRalphabeta/CD19-depleted stem cell transplant. The receptors come from a boy aged 2 to 10 with acute lymphoblastic leukemia, due to receive a stem cell transplant. Both conserved end residues are part of each CDR3. A D gene is named only where the DNA matches it firmly. Clone size is given for some rows only: seen once, a few or many times, or a class if the clone is expanded.

clone size: NA
D gene: TRBD2
J gene: TRBJ2-2
V gene: TRBV12-3/TRBV12-4
CDR3 protein: CASSFASGHTGELFF
CDR3 DNA: TGTGCCAGCAGTTTCGCTAGCGGGCACACCGGGGAGCTGTTTTTT

clone size: many
D gene: NA
J gene: TRBJ2-1
V gene: TRBV5-5
CDR3 protein: CASSPRIRATDNEQFF
CDR3 DNA: TGTGCCAGCAGCCCCAGGATTCGAGCTACCGACAATGAGCAGTTCTTC

clone size: many
D gene: TRBD1
J gene: TRBJ2-1
V gene: TRBV12-3/TRBV12-4
CDR3 protein: CASSRQGALDEQFF
CDR3 DNA: TGTGCCAGCAGTCGACAGGGGGCGCTTGATGAGCAGTTCTTC

clone size: few
D gene: NA
J gene: TRBJ2-7
V gene: TRBV27
CDR3 protein: CASSRVVRDEQYF
CDR3 DNA: TGTGCCAGCAGTCGCGTCGTACGTGACGAGCAGTACTTC

clone size: NA
D gene: NA
J gene: TRBJ2-7
V gene: TRBV10-3
CDR3 protein: CAISKDSHLSYEQYF
CDR3 DNA: TGTGCCATCAGTAAGGACTCACACCTTTCCTACGAGCAGTACTTC

clone size: few
D gene: NA
J gene: TRBJ1-1
V gene: TRBV20-1
CDR3 protein: CSATEQLNTEAFF
CDR3 DNA: TGCAGTGCTACGGAACAGTTGAACACTGAAGCTTTCTTT

clone size: few
D gene: NA
J gene: TRBJ2-1
V gene: TRBV6-5
CDR3 protein: CASSTDRPRSNEQFF
CDR3 DNA: TGTGCCAGCAGTACCGACAGGCCCCGATCCAATGAGCAGTTCTTC

clone size: few
D gene: NA
J gene: TRBJ2-1
V gene: TRBV21-1
CDR3 protein: CASSKGRRASHNEQFF
CDR3 DNA: TGTGCCAGCAGCAAAGGTCGTCGTGCTAGCCACAATGAGCAGTTCTTC

clone size: NA
D gene: NA
J gene: TRBJ2-7
V gene: TRBV3-2
CDR3 protein: CACSQVRLAVSSYEQYF
CDR3 DNA: TGTGCCTGCAGCCAAGTACGACTAGCGGTGAGCTCCTACGAGCAGTACTTC

clone size: NA
D gene: TRBD1
J gene: TRBJ1-2
V gene: TRBV27
CDR3 protein: CASKTGGGDGYTF
CDR3 DNA: TGTGCCAGCAAAACAGGGGGAGGGGATGGCTACACCTTC

clone size: NA
D gene: TRBD1
J gene: TRBJ1-1
V gene: TRBV6-5
CDR3 protein: CASSFGTGNTEAFF
CDR3 DNA: TGTGCCAGCAGTTTTGGGACAGGGAACACTGAAGCTTTCTTT

clone size: few
D gene: NA
J gene: TRBJ1-4
V gene: TRBV6-6
CDR3 protein: CASAQVEKLFF
CDR3 DNA: TGTGCCAGCGCGCAGGTAGAAAAACTGTTTTTT

clone size: NA
D gene: NA
J gene: TRBJ2-7
V gene: TRBV7-2
CDR3 protein: CASSLGTITYEQYF
CDR3 DNA: TGTGCCAGCAGCTTAGGGACTATAACCTACGAGCAGTACTTC

clone size: few
D gene: NA
J gene: TRBJ2-7
V gene: TRBV2
CDR3 protein: CASSVSGVPSYEQYF
CDR3 DNA: TGTGCCAGCAGTGTTTCCGGGGTCCCCTCCTACGAGCAGTACTTC

clone size: few
D gene: TRBD1
J gene: TRBJ1-6
V gene: TRBV12-3/TRBV12-4
CDR3 protein: CASANRGGSPLHF
CDR3 DNA: TGTGCCAGCGCTAACAGGGGTGGGTCACCCCTCCACTTT

clone size: few
D gene: NA
J gene: TRBJ2-7
V gene: TRBV6-1
CDR3 protein: CASSEVQESSYEQYF
CDR3 DNA: TGTGCCAGCAGTGAGGTGCAGGAGAGCTCCTACGAGCAGTACTTC

clone size: few
D gene: NA
J gene: TRBJ2-7
V gene: TRBV20-1
CDR3 protein: CSAASPATYEQYF
CDR3 DNA: TGCAGTGCTGCTTCACCAGCAACCTACGAGCAGTACTTC

clone size: many
D gene: TRBD1
J gene: TRBJ1-1
V gene: TRBV12-3/TRBV12-4
CDR3 protein: CASTERQGFPSEAFF
CDR3 DNA: TGTGCCAGCACCGAAAGACAGGGGTTCCCGTCTGAAGCTTTCTTT

clone size: few
D gene: NA
J gene: TRBJ1-1
V gene: TRBV18
CDR3 protein: CASSPSTGSGAEAFF
CDR3 DNA: TGTGCCAGCTCACCTTCGACAGGTTCAGGTGCTGAAGCTTTCTTT

clone size: few
D gene: NA
J gene: TRBJ1-4
V gene: TRBV5-1
CDR3 protein: CASSLGTEFNEKLFF
CDR3 DNA: TGCGCCAGCAGCTTGGGGACAGAATTTAATGAAAAACTGTTTTTT

clone size: NA
D gene: TRBD2
J gene: TRBJ2-1
V gene: TRBV20-1
CDR3 protein: CSARGIAGSYNEQFF
CDR3 DNA: TGCAGTGCTAGAGGGATAGCGGGATCCTACAATGAGCAGTTCTTC

clone size: many
D gene: NA
J gene: TRBJ2-1
V gene: TRBV5-1
CDR3 protein: CASSLEPYSYNEQFF
CDR3 DNA: TGCGCCAGCAGCTTGGAACCGTATTCCTACAATGAGCAGTTCTTC

clone size: NA
D gene: NA
J gene: TRBJ2-3
V gene: TRBV10-3
CDR3 protein: CAIRRRADTDTQYF
CDR3 DNA: TGTGCCATCAGGAGGAGAGCCGACACAGATACGCAGTATTTT

clone size: many
D gene: TRBD1
J gene: TRBJ1-1
V gene: TRBV20-1
CDR3 protein: CSAGRTGGFIGEAFF
CDR3 DNA: TGCAGTGCTGGGCGGACAGGGGGATTTATTGGTGAAGCTTTCTTT

clone size: NA
D gene: TRBD2
J gene: TRBJ2-1
V gene: TRBV5-1
CDR3 protein: CASSPGLAGGHEQFF
CDR3 DNA: TGCGCCAGCAGCCCGGGACTAGCGGGGGGGCATGAGCAGTTCTTC

clone size: few
D gene: NA
J gene: TRBJ2-5
V gene: TRBV7-9
CDR3 protein: CASSRDTKIGETQYF
CDR3 DNA: TGTGCCAGCAGCAGGGACACCAAGATAGGGGAGACCCAGTACTTC

clone size: NA
D gene: NA
J gene: TRBJ2-3
V gene: TRBV2
CDR3 protein: CASSEQGGDTHYF
CDR3 DNA: TGTGCCAGCAGTGAACAGGGGGGAGATACGCATTATTTT

clone size: few
D gene: NA
J gene: TRBJ1-5
V gene: TRBV7-9
CDR3 protein: CASSPTGNQPQHF
CDR3 DNA: TGTGCCAGCAGCCCCACGGGCAATCAGCCCCAGCATTTT

clone size: few
D gene: NA
J gene: TRBJ1-4
V gene: TRBV5-1
CDR3 protein: CASSLGSRDVDEKLFF
CDR3 DNA: TGCGCCAGCAGCTTGGGGTCTAGGGACGTCGATGAAAAACTGTTTTTT

clone size: many
D gene: TRBD2
J gene: TRBJ2-1
V gene: TRBV12-3/TRBV12-4
CDR3 protein: CASSLRSGSVGEQFF
CDR3 DNA: TGTGCCAGCAGCCTGAGGAGCGGGAGTGTAGGTGAGCAGTTCTTC

clone size: many
D gene: NA
J gene: TRBJ2-1
V gene: TRBV6-5
CDR3 protein: CASSYSDRHNEQFF
CDR3 DNA: TGTGCCAGCAGTTACTCAGACAGACACAATGAGCAGTTCTTC

clone size: few
D gene: NA
J gene: TRBJ2-2
V gene: TRBV5-1
CDR3 protein: CASRVGSGELFF
CDR3 DNA: TGCGCCAGCAGAGTTGGGTCCGGGGAGCTGTTTTTT

clone size: few
D gene: TRBD1
J gene: TRBJ1-3
V gene: TRBV5-1
CDR3 protein: CASSWGTGLGNTIYF
CDR3 DNA: TGCGCCAGCAGCTGGGGGACAGGGCTTGGAAACACCATATATTTT

clone size: few
D gene: NA
J gene: TRBJ1-3
V gene: TRBV7-8
CDR3 protein: CASSLATGSGNTIYF
CDR3 DNA: TGTGCCAGCAGCTTAGCGACAGGCTCTGGAAACACCATATATTTT

clone size: few
D gene: NA
J gene: TRBJ1-5
V gene: TRBV7-8
CDR3 protein: CASSTQGATHQPQHF
CDR3 DNA: TGTGCCAGCAGCACCCAAGGGGCGACTCATCAGCCCCAGCATTTT

clone size: many
D gene: NA
J gene: TRBJ1-2
V gene: TRBV6-5
CDR3 protein: CASSYGEANYGYTF
CDR3 DNA: TGTGCCAGCAGTTACGGGGAAGCTAACTATGGCTACACCTTC

clone size: few
D gene: TRBD2
J gene: TRBJ2-7
V gene: TRBV5-5
CDR3 protein: CASSLLAGGGGDYEQYF
CDR3 DNA: TGTGCCAGCAGCTTGCTTGCGGGAGGTGGGGGCGACTACGAGCAGTACTTC

clone size: many
D gene: TRBD2
J gene: TRBJ2-3
V gene: TRBV20-1
CDR3 protein: CSALAGGDTQYF
CDR3 DNA: TGCAGTGCGTTAGCGGGAGGAGATACGCAGTATTTT

clone size: NA
D gene: NA
J gene: TRBJ2-1
V gene: TRBV20-1
CDR3 protein: CSARAIPTYNEQFF
CDR3 DNA: TGCAGTGCTAGGGCTATCCCGACCTACAATGAGCAGTTCTTC

clone size: NA
D gene: NA
J gene: TRBJ2-1
V gene: TRBV5-1
CDR3 protein: CASSLGVTINNEQFF
CDR3 DNA: TGCGCCAGCAGCTTGGGGGTGACTATAAACAATGAGCAGTTCTTC